The 29 T cell receptor beta chains reported below all come from one sample, sequenced in a study of shared T cell receptors in the human thymus. Sequencing used immunoSEQ multiplex PCR; TCRdb keeps in-frame clones, though not all of them. The table shows about 610,000 clones, with approximately 88% occurring only once. These same data were also listed under a study on human thymus T cells.

The sequenced sample was thymocytes. The receptors originated from a boy in the first two years of life with a congenital heart defect.

As DNA, the CDR3 is TGTGCCAGCAGTTCCCGAGCTAGCTTCTACAATGAGCAGTTCTTC. It codes for CASSSRASFYNEQFF. V gene TRBV27 combines with J gene TRBJ2-1, with D possibly being TRBD2 (5 bases). The CDR3 is 15 amino acids. The V end was cut by 4 bases, the J end by 3 bases, with 13 bases between. The germline CDR1 and CDR2 sequences are MNHEY and SMNVEV (reference sequence).

The genes are TRBV19 and TRBJ1-2; no reliable D call. V lost 2 bases, J lost 2 bases, and 12 bases lay in between. This CDR3 has 15 amino acids. Germline loops: CDR1 LNHDA, CDR2 SQIVND (reference sequence). This CDR3 reads CASSISGPPNYGYTF. The CDR3 DNA sequence: TGTGCCAGTAGTATAAGTGGGCCCCCAAACTATGGCTACACCTTC.

The rearrangement uses TRBV4-1 and TRBJ2-7; the D gene is possibly TRBD2 (7 bases). This CDR3 has 15 residues. Looked up from germline, CDR1 is MGHRA and CDR2 is YSYEKL. V lost 3 bases to trimming and J lost 2 bases, with 14 bases between them. As DNA, the CDR3 is TGCGCCAGCAGCCACCGCATCGGGGGGCCCTACGAGCAGTACTTC. This encodes CASSHRIGGPYEQYF.

The CDR3, as DNA: TGTGCCAGCTCACTAGAGACTAGCGCAAAGAGCTCCTACAATGAGCAGTTCTTC. Translated: CASSLETSAKSSYNEQFF. V is TRBV18 and J is TRBJ2-1; TRBD2 matches 8 bases. The junction had 11 bases not matched to a gene; V was cut back by 4 bases and J by 0 bases. CDR1 is KGHSH and CDR2 is LQKENI in the germline V gene. The CDR3 runs to 18 residues.

The V and J genes are TRBV28 and TRBJ2-7; D perhaps matches TRBD1 (6 bases). The CDR3 consists of 16 residues. Germline V CDR1 and CDR2: MDHEN, SYDVKM. Trimming took off 5 bases at V and 1 base at J, with 18 bases between the two ends. The CDR3 coding sequence is TGTGCCAGCAGTCCCCTCGACAGGCGTAATTCCTACGAGCAGTACTTC. Translating gives CASSPLDRRNSYEQYF.

The chain is built from TRBV5-6 and TRBJ1-1; D perhaps matches TRBD1 (5 bases). V shed 3 bases and J shed 0 bases, with 12 bases lying between them. CDR3 length: 15 amino acids. Germline V gene sequence: CDR1 SGHDT, CDR2 YYEEEE. The CDR3 bases are TGTGCCAGCAGCTGTCGGGGGGGAATGAACACTGAAGCTTTCTTT. Translation: CASSCRGGMNTEAFF.

This clone was seen only once. This sequence joins TRBV7-8 and TRBJ2-7; tentatively, D is TRBD1 (6 bases). V was cut by 8 bases and J by 5 bases, with 13 bases left in between. The germline V gene encodes CDR1 SGHVS and CDR2 FQNEAQ. The CDR3 length is 12 residues. The CDR3, as DNA: TGTGCCAGCGCCCTCAGGGGCAACGAGCAGTACTTC. Amino acids: CASALRGNEQYF.

V and J are TRBV7-9 and TRBJ1-2; no reliable D call. The germline V gene encodes CDR1 SEHNR and CDR2 FQNEAQ (reference sequence). The CDR3 runs 15 residues. V was trimmed by 0 bases and J by 1 base, leaving 9 bases between them. The CDR3 spells CASSLAWARNYGYTF. The CDR3 coding sequence is TGTGCCAGCAGCTTAGCGTGGGCGCGTAACTATGGCTACACCTTC.

This clone was observed once. This rearrangement joins TRBV29-1 to TRBJ1-1; TRBD1 aligns across 9 bases. This CDR3 has 12 amino acids. The J segment lost 5 bases and the V segment lost 6 bases, leaving 4 bases of the junction unmatched. Germline loops: CDR1 SQVTM, CDR2 ANQGSEA. The CDR3 here is CSVTGTGTEAFF. In DNA, the CDR3 is TGCAGCGTAACCGGGACAGGGACTGAAGCTTTCTTT. Supplemented by reference TRBV29-1 and TRBJ1-1, the full variable domain reads SAVISQKPSRDICQRGTSLTIQCQVDSQVTMMFWYRQQPGQSLTLIATANQGSEATYESGFVIDKFPISRPNLTFSTLTVSNMSPEDSSIYLCSVTGTGTEAFFGQGTRLTVV.

This clone was observed a handful of times. The chain has TRBV6-6 and TRBJ2-7; possibly TRBD2 for D (6 bases). CDR1 is MNHNY, CDR2 SVGAGI, per germline (reference sequence). Trimming removed 4 bases from V and 3 bases from J, with 19 bases in between. The CDR3 covers 16 residues. CDR3 DNA: TGTGCCAGCAGTTCCCACCCCTCTTCGGGGGACTACGAGCAGTACTTC. Translating it yields CASSSHPSSGDYEQYF.

V gene TRBV29-1 combines with J gene TRBJ2-1; 8 nucleotides match TRBD1. V shed 6 bases and J 4 bases; nucleotides not matched to a gene: 2. CDR1 is SQVTM, CDR2 ANQGSEA, per germline. The CDR3 has 12 residues. The DNA for the CDR3 is TGCAGCGTAAGGACAGGGTACAATGAGCAGTTCTTC. Translated: CSVRTGYNEQFF.

CDR3 region: CASGLEGDNQPQHF. The CDR3 DNA is TGTGCTAGTGGTTTAGAGGGGGACAATCAGCCCCAGCATTTT. The chain is built from TRBV12-5 and TRBJ1-5; a possible D gene is TRBD1 (6 bases). The CDR3 length is 14 residues. Looked up from germline, CDR1 is LGHNT and CDR2 is FRNRAP. Trimming pared 3 bases from V and 3 bases from J, leaving 9 bases between.

As for this clone: Because the CDR3 is missing its conserved closing phenylalanine or tryptophan, this is likely a read error. The limits of the CDR3 on the DNA are not certain, so only TCRdb's listed CDR3 is given. The V call is TRBV7-9, the J call TRBJ2-3; whether TRBD2, the table's D call, matches the DNA was not checked. The germline CDR1 and CDR2 sequences are SEHNR and FQNEAQ (reference sequence). A total of 13 residues make up the CDR3, ends included. The CDR3: CASSFEGRASEGR.

J is TRBJ2-7 and V is TRBV5-6, with TRBD1 as a possible D gene (8 bases). This CDR3 contains 15 residues. Deletions cut 9 bases from V and 5 bases from J, with 24 bases between. Germline V gene data show CDR1 as SGHDT and CDR2 as YYEEEE. As DNA, the CDR3 is TGTGCCACCACAGGGGGGTGTTGCGGGAGCCACGAGCAGTACTTC. Protein product: CATTGGCCGSHEQYF.

The J gene is TRBJ1-2, the V gene TRBV28; the D is unclear. This CDR3 has 13 amino acids. V was pared by 7 bases and J by 6 bases, with 15 bases between. Germline CDR1 is MDHEN and CDR2 is SYDVKM. Written as DNA, the CDR3 is TGTGCCAGCATCACGAGGGAGGGAGATGGCTACACCTTC. Its translation is CASITREGDGYTF.

The chain carries TRBV27 and TRBJ1-2; D call uncertain. CDR1 and CDR2 (germline): MNHEY, SMNVEV (reference sequence). Trimming stripped 5 bases from V and 2 bases from J, with 12 bases between. The length of the CDR3 is 14 residues. CDR3 DNA sequence: TGTGCCAGCAGTCCATTGGGCCAGAACTATGGCTACACCTTC. Translation: CASSPLGQNYGYTF.

The V and J genes are TRBV7-2 and TRBJ2-7; the D gene is possibly TRBD2 (5 bases). CDR3 length: 15 amino acids. Between the trimmed V and J ends, which lost 0 bases and 1 base, there was a span of 10 bases. Per the germline V gene, CDR1 is SGHTA and CDR2 is FQGNSA. The CDR3 nucleotides read TGTGCCAGCAGCTTAGCGGGAGCAAGGTCCTACGAGCAGTACTTC. Translated: CASSLAGARSYEQYF.

The CDR3 DNA reads TGTGCCAGCTCGATGGGCAGGGGTCCCTACGAGCAGTACTTC. As protein: CASSMGRGPYEQYF. V gene TRBV18 combines with J gene TRBJ2-7; D is perhaps TRBD1 (6 bases). Germline CDR1 and CDR2: KGHSH and LQKENI. The CDR3 is 14 amino acids. V dropped 6 bases and J dropped 2 bases, with 14 bases sitting between them.

The chain employs TRBV12-5 and TRBJ2-2; 7 bases fit TRBD2. From germline, CDR1 is LGHNT and CDR2 FRNRAP. After removal of 2 bases from V and 4 bases from J, the junction contained 1 base not matched to a gene. The CDR3 has 14 amino acids. CDR3 coding DNA: TGTGCTAGTGGTTTGCGCGGGGGCACCGGGGAGCTGTTTTTT. Protein: CASGLRGGTGELFF. The full variable domain, with the rest looked up from reference TRBV12-5 and TRBJ2-2, is DARVTQTPRHKVTEMGQEVTMRCQPILGHNTVFWYRQTMMQGLELLAYFRNRAPLDDSGMPKDRFSAEMPDATLATLKIQPSEPRDSAVYFCASGLRGGTGELFFGEGSRLTVL.

This clone was observed a few times. This chain links TRBV4-3 with TRBJ2-7; D not resolved. The V gene's germline CDR1 is LGHNA and CDR2 YSLEER. This CDR3 has 15 amino acids. Trimming took 4 bases from V and 1 from J, leaving 14 bases between them. The CDR3 loop is CASSPERGPSYEQYF. The CDR3 nucleotides are TGCGCCAGCAGCCCCGAGAGAGGCCCGTCCTACGAGCAGTACTTC.

This clone was detected a few times. J is TRBJ2-7 and V is TRBV28; 7 nucleotides agree with TRBD2. The CDR3 length is 17 residues. Looked up from germline, CDR1 is MDHEN and CDR2 is SYDVKM. V trimming: 6 bases; J trimming: 3 bases; junction bases outside the gene matches: 17. This CDR3 is CASSRMPLADFYYEQYF. The CDR3 DNA reads TGTGCCAGCAGCCGTATGCCCCTAGCGGATTTCTACTACGAGCAGTACTTC.

The chain couples TRBV4-3 to TRBJ2-2, with a tentative D call TRBD1 (5 bases). This CDR3 has 17 amino acids. V was cut by 0 bases and J by 0 bases, with 11 bases left in between. Germline V gene sequence: CDR1 LGHNA, CDR2 YSLEER. The CDR3 coding sequence is TGCGCCAGCAGCCAAGAAGACAGAGCTACGAACACCGGGGAGCTGTTTTTT. Its translation is CASSQEDRATNTGELFF.

On this clone: Other DNA sequences in the sample encode the same CDR3. V gene TRBV6-4 combines with J gene TRBJ2-5; D is unclear. The CDR3 is made up of 13 amino acids. The germline gives CDR1 MRHNA, CDR2 SNTAGT. Trimming stripped 0 bases from V and 4 bases from J, with 6 bases between. CDR3 region: CASSDSSGETQYF. The DNA of the CDR3 is TGTGCCAGCAGTGACTCGTCAGGAGAGACCCAGTACTTC.

This chain joins TRBV19 and TRBJ2-4; D is perhaps TRBD2 (6 bases). This CDR3 contains 18 residues. Germline loops: CDR1 LNHDA, CDR2 SQIVND (reference sequence). The ends were cut back, 5 bases at V and 0 bases at J, with 20 bases in the middle. The CDR3 reads CASSAATGTLLAKNIQYF. CDR3 DNA: TGTGCCAGTAGTGCTGCCACCGGGACTTTACTAGCCAAAAACATTCAGTACTTC.

The genes are TRBV7-2 and TRBJ2-7, with 10 bases lining up with TRBD2. The CDR3 extends over 16 amino acids. The J segment lost 7 bases and the V segment lost 1 base, leaving 10 bases of the junction unmatched. The germline V gene encodes CDR1 SGHTA and CDR2 FQGNSA. CDR3 sequence: CASSLEASGSFMEQYF. The DNA of the CDR3 is TGTGCCAGCAGCTTAGAGGCTAGCGGGAGTTTCATGGAGCAGTACTTC.

The rearrangement uses TRBV27 and TRBJ2-3, with 8 bases aligning to TRBD2. V was pared by 1 base and J by 1 base, with 4 bases of the junction left unmatched. This CDR3 is 16 amino acids long. The germline V gene encodes CDR1 MNHEY and CDR2 SMNVEV (reference sequence). The CDR3 spells CASSLFQAGGTDTQYF. CDR3 DNA: TGTGCCAGCAGTTTATTCCAAGCGGGGGGCACAGATACGCAGTATTTT.

This clone came up once. The chain has TRBV25-1 and TRBJ2-1; 10 bases fit TRBD2. V shed 6 bases and J 4 bases; nucleotides not matched to a gene: 6. The CDR3 extends over 15 amino acids. CDR1 and CDR2 from the germline V gene are MGHDK and SYGVNS. The DNA of the CDR3 is TGTGCCAGCAGGGGAAGCGGGAGGGAGTACAATGAGCAGTTCTTC. Translation gives CASRGSGREYNEQFF. Together with reference TRBV25-1 and TRBJ2-1, the CDR3 gives the full variable domain: EADIYQTPRYLVIGTGKKITLECSQTMGHDKMYWYQQDPGMELHLIHYSYGVNSTEKGDLSSESTVSRIRTEHFPLTLESARPSHTSQYLCASRGSGREYNEQFFGPGTRLTVL.

This clone has just a few counts. This chain connects TRBV4-1 to TRBJ2-2; 7 bases are shared with TRBD2. The CDR3 sequence is 18 residues long. Germline values: CDR1 MGHRA, CDR2 YSYEKL. The J segment lost 2 bases and the V segment lost 5 bases, leaving 14 bases of the junction unmatched. This CDR3 reads CASSESEGRAINTGELFF. CDR3 coding DNA: TGCGCCAGCAGCGAAAGCGAGGGGAGGGCCATTAACACCGGGGAGCTGTTTTTT.

This clone occurred once. The gene calls are TRBV2 and TRBJ2-7; 7 bases align to TRBD1. The germline V gene encodes CDR1 SNHLY and CDR2 FYNNEI. The CDR3 length is 18 residues. Losses at the gene ends were 4 bases for V and 0 bases for J; bases not matched to a gene: 15. The CDR3: CASSAGTDCSSSSYEQYF. CDR3 nucleotides: TGTGCCAGCAGTGCCGGGACAGACTGTAGCAGCAGCTCCTACGAGCAGTACTTC.